The clone carrying this TCR beta chain occurred a few times. The antigen remains undetermined. The sample originates from a study of T-cell memory formation after mild COVID-19. Across the study: Largely donor-specific sequence clusters came from a couple of donors. Findings of the study overall: Pre-infection memory showed some responding clones, and this suggested that cross-reactive memory joined.

The CDR3 spans 14 residues. In germline, CDR1 is SGHRS, CDR2 YFSETQ. J lost 5 bases, V lost 5 bases, and 8 bases had no gene match. TCRdb reprocessed the 5' RACE reads via MiXCR and lists one record per CDR3 protein. There are hundreds of thousands of distinct CDR3 sequences in the sample; 20% to 25% occur only once, and roughly an eighth lies in the top ten. The chain couples TRBV5-1 to TRBJ2-5; 8 bases fit TRBD1. Sample: PBMCs or a T cell subset sorted from them (not recorded which). The sequence was collected from an adult woman who had mild COVID-19 (a few samples of this study predate the infection). Cell type and time point are not known. Here the CDR3 DNA reads TGCGCCAGCAGGTTCCACGGACAGGGCGAGACCCAGTACTTC. It codes for CASRFHGQGETQYF.